This T cell receptor (beta chain) was sequenced in a study of T cell responses to AZD1222 COVID-19 vaccine. Overall study: Pooling of second doses given at about 4 or about 12 weeks was done.

Study conclusions and caveats: Without day 14 samples, only post-peak T cell repertoires were studied. Mostly white British, mostly female donors; authors suggested clonal diversity may be underestimated.

Using immunoSEQ multiplex PCR, the repertoire was profiled, and TCRdb retains in-frame clones only, with some absent. Of about 160,000 clones in the sample, about 93% were seen once. Trimming at V came to 5 bases and at J to 4 bases, leaving 6 bases not matched to a gene. The CDR3 has 14 residues. Germline V gives CDR1 SGHNT, CDR2 YYREEE (reference sequence). As regards this clone: No antigen is known for it.

V usage is TRBV5-4 and J usage is TRBJ1-1, with TRBD1 matching 9 bases. Sequenced here: peripheral blood, sampled on day 0 of AZD1222 vaccination. This TCR was recovered from an adult in good health. CDR3 sequence: CASRIQGAGTEAFF. CDR3 coding DNA: TGTGCCAGCAGAATACAGGGGGCGGGCACTGAAGCTTTCTTT.